This TCR beta chain was recovered during a study of follicular helper T cells after annual influenza vaccination. Background on the study: After each seasonal flu vaccination, blood came on days 0, 7 and 28.

Time point defined: 2015-2016 season, pre-vaccination. Germline CDR1 reads ENHRY; CDR2 reads SYGVKD. This CDR3 comprises 15 residues. V dropped 3 bases and J dropped 3 bases, with 15 bases sitting between them. The data were produced by immunoSEQ multiplex PCR, yet TCRdb's version contains in-frame clones alone and is incomplete. The table lists about 9,400 clones, about 82% of them singletons, with about 1.6% in the top ten. This clone was seen once. This TCR was recovered from an adult who received the influenza vaccine. The chain joins TRBV10-3 to TRBJ2-7, with a tentative D call TRBD1 (6 bases). The source material was CXCR5+ CD38- circulating T follicular helper cells from blood, sampled on the day of influenza vaccination. Regarding subset: circulating Tfh, non-naive CD4+CXCR5+PD-1+ (ICOS+CD38+ or ICOS-CD38-). As DNA, the CDR3 is TGTGCCATCAGTGACTCTCAGGGGATAATCTACGAGCAGTACTTC. It yields the protein CAISDSQGIIYEQYF.